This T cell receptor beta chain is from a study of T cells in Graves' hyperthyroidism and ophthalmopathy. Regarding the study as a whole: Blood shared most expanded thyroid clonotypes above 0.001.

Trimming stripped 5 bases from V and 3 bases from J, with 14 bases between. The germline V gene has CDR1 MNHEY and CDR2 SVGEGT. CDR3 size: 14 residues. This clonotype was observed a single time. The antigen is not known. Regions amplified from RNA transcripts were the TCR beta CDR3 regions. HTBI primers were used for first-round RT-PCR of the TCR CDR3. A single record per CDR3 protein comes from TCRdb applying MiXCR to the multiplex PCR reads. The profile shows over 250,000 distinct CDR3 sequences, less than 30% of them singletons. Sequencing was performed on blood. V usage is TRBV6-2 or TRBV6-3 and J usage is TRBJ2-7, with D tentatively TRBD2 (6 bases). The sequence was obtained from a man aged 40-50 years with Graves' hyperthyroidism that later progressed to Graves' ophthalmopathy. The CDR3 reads CASSHSSSVYEQYF. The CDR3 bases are TGTGCCAGCAGTCATAGCTCTAGCGTCTACGAGCAGTACTTC.